One and the same sample provided the 10 T cell receptor beta chains below, sequenced in a study of control samples from healthy donors and cancer patients. Some clones are missing from TCRdb's copy, which holds only in-frame ones; the method was immunoSEQ multiplex PCR. The sample has 150,000 to 200,000 clones, 85% to 95% seen once. The sequencing input was blood. These TCRs come from a woman aged 55 to 70 in good health.

The J gene is TRBJ1-4, the V gene TRBV27; 8 nucleotides line up with TRBD1. Germline V gene lookup returns CDR1 MNHEY and CDR2 SMNVEV (reference sequence). The CDR3 totals 17 residues. The V segment lost 6 bases and the J segment 0 bases; nucleotides outside the gene matches: 9. DNA of the CDR3: TGTGCCAGCAGCTCAACAGGGGGGCGTACAACTAATGAAAAACTGTTTTTT. It codes for CASSSTGGRTTNEKLFF.

CDR3: CASRPQNYGYTF. CDR3 in DNA: TGTGCCAGCAGGCCGCAAAACTATGGCTACACCTTC. V gene TRBV2 combines with J gene TRBJ1-2, with no clear D. This CDR3 has 12 residues. Germline CDR1 reads SNHLY; CDR2 reads FYNNEI. Trimming shortened V by 6 bases and J by 2 bases, and 7 bases separated the two germline ends.

This clone has only one observation. This chain links TRBV3-1 (or the pseudogene TRBV3-2) with TRBJ1-4; possibly TRBD1 for D (5 bases). This CDR3 is built from 16 residues. Germline V gene data show CDR1 as LGHDT and CDR2 as YNNKEL (reference sequence). Between the trimmed V and J ends, which lost 3 bases and 8 bases, there was a span of 19 bases. The CDR3 DNA follows: TGTGCCAGCAGCCATCGTCGGTACGGGGCCCGGGAAAAACTGTTTTTT. Translation gives CASSHRRYGAREKLFF.

This clone was seen a few times. The rearrangement uses TRBV18 and TRBJ1-5, with D possibly TRBD1 on 6 matching bases. The CDR3 is 15 residues long. The ends were cut back, 3 bases at V and 7 bases at J, with 16 bases in the middle. Germline lookup yields CDR1 KGHSH and CDR2 LQKENI. Here the CDR3 DNA reads TGTGCCAGCTCACCGGGGGGCAACAGGATCCAGCCCCAGCATTTT. This sequence encodes CASSPGGNRIQPQHF.

This clone was seen only a few times. This chain uses TRBV5-4 with TRBJ2-1; TRBD2 matches 13 bases. The J segment lost 8 bases and the V segment lost 5 bases, leaving 7 bases of the junction unmatched. This CDR3 is 15 amino acids long. The V gene's germline CDR1 is SGHNT and CDR2 YYREEE (reference sequence). CDR3 bases: TGTGCCAGCAGACCACTAGCGGGGGGGCTGGATGAGCAGTTCTTC. This codes for CASRPLAGGLDEQFF.

The CDR3 here is CASSNTGTGSGNTIYF. As DNA, the CDR3 is TGTGCCAGCAGCAACACCGGGACAGGGTCGGGAAACACCATATATTTT. The chain recombines TRBV9 with TRBJ1-3; 9 bases align to TRBD1. The junction had 9 bases not matched to a gene; V was cut back by 4 bases and J by 4 bases. There are 16 residues in the CDR3. Germline assignment: CDR1 SGDLS and CDR2 YYNGEE.

V usage is TRBV7-9 and J usage is TRBJ2-7; no clear D. Germline lookup yields CDR1 SEHNR and CDR2 FQNEAQ (reference sequence). CDR3 size: 14 residues. The V end lost 1 base, the J end lost 6 bases, and 13 bases lay between the germline ends. The chain's CDR3 is CASSLEGWNGEQYF. The CDR3 region has the DNA TGTGCCAGCAGCTTAGAAGGGTGGAATGGCGAGCAGTACTTC.

The chain carries TRBV5-6 and TRBJ1-2; unclear D gene. The CDR3 has 15 amino acids. Trimming cost V 1 base and J 5 bases, with 15 bases left between them. Germline V CDR1 and CDR2: SGHDT, YYEEEE. DNA of the CDR3: TGTGCCAGCAGCTTGAACTCAGCAGCTTGGTATGGCTACACCTTC. Translating gives CASSLNSAAWYGYTF.

V is TRBV9 and J is TRBJ2-1; 10 bases fit TRBD2. The CDR3 consists of 16 residues. Germline V gene sequence: CDR1 SGDLS, CDR2 YYNGEE. V dropped 1 base and J dropped 6; count of bases not matched to a gene: 7. CDR3 loop: CASSVSPAGGPNEQFF. The CDR3, as DNA: TGTGCCAGCAGCGTAAGTCCAGCGGGGGGGCCCAATGAGCAGTTCTTC.

The V call is TRBV7-2, the J call TRBJ1-5; 7 positions agree with TRBD1. Germline-derived CDR1 and CDR2 are SGHTA and FQGNSA. V lost 0 bases to trimming and J lost 4 bases; unmatched junction nucleotides: 3. The CDR3 has 15 residues. CDR3 coding DNA: TGTGCCAGCAGCTTAGCAGGACAGGTTAATCAGCCCCAGCATTTT. Protein: CASSLAGQVNQPQHF.